This TCR beta chain was found in a study of shared clonotypes between healthy human individuals. This CDR3 region has 15 residues. The V gene lost 0 bases and the J gene lost 3 bases, with 9 bases spanning the gap. Germline CDR1 is SGHDN and CDR2 is FVKESK. Of note for this clone: Its matching antigen is unknown.

The data were produced by immunoSEQ multiplex PCR, yet TCRdb's version contains in-frame clones alone and is incomplete. The table shows about 600,000 clones, with approximately 97% occurring only once. Study-wide results and limits: Rarefaction analysis demonstrated incomplete sorted-subset sequencing notwithstanding large depth. Represented genetic and exposure-history diversity was restricted by having few donors.

Caucasian adults residing in Nashville, Tennessee made up all the donors. Sequenced: naive CD4+ T cells sorted from blood. Regarding subset: CD45RA+ positively selected. The chain is built from TRBV14 and TRBJ1-3; D gene unclear. The TCR sequence derives from a woman in her 30s in good health. In DNA, the CDR3 is TGTGCCAGCAGCCAAGAGGAGGAGAATGGAAACACCATATATTTT. Its translation is CASSQEEENGNTIYF.